The rows below give T cell receptor beta chains drawn from one sample of a study of shared clonotypes between healthy human individuals. Profiled with immunoSEQ multiplex PCR; TCRdb holds only in-frame clones, not every one. The data hold over 1.5 million clones, with 95% to 99% observed a single time. Sequenced material: naive CD4+ T cells sorted from blood. The receptors were sampled from a man aged 30 to 39 in good health. The CDR3 runs from the conserved cysteine through the conserved F or W. D genes are given only for firm matches. The size field is filled for only some rows; it gives once, few, many or a size class.

TRBV4-3	TRBJ2-3	NA	TRBD2	TGCGCCAGCAGCCAAGATAGACTAGCGGGAGGGTACCCAGATACGCAGTATTTT	CASSQDRLAGGYPDTQYF
TRBV6-5	TRBJ2-1	NA	NA	TGTGCCAGCAGTTACTCGGTTAGCGACAATGAGCAGTTCTTC	CASSYSVSDNEQFF
TRBV7-9	TRBJ1-1	NA	NA	TGTGCCAGCAGCTTACGATTCTTGGGGGGGGCTGCGGCCACTGAAGCTTTCTTT	CASSLRFLGGAAATEAFF
TRBV12-5	TRBJ2-3	NA	TRBD1	TGTGCTAGTGGCCCCGGGACAGGCACAGATACGCAGTATTTT	CASGPGTGTDTQYF
TRBV11-3	TRBJ2-7	once	NA	TGTGCCAGCAGCTTAGATGCGGACTACGAGCAGTACTTC	CASSLDADYEQYF
TRBV11-3	TRBJ2-1	NA	TRBD2	TGTGCCAGCAGCGTTAGCGGGATTCATGAGCAGTTCTTC	CASSVSGIHEQFF
TRBV12-5	TRBJ2-2	NA	NA	TGTGCTAGTGGTTTGGTACTATCCAGCTACACCGGGGAGCTGTTTTTT	CASGLVLSSYTGELFF
TRBV28	TRBJ2-3	NA	NA	TGTGCCAGCAGCTCCGGACAGCCTTCCCACCTCCAGTATTTT	CASSSGQPSHLQYF
TRBV7-2	TRBJ2-1	NA	NA	TGTGCCAGCAGCTTCCCGGCGGACTTCAGCTCCTACAATGAGCAGTTCTTC	CASSFPADFSSYNEQFF
TRBV18	TRBJ2-1	NA	TRBD2	TGTGCCAGCTCACCACGAAGGGCGGGAGGGTACCATGAGCAGTTCTTC	CASSPRRAGGYHEQFF
TRBV2	TRBJ2-7	NA	NA	TGTGCCAGCAGTGAAAGGCACGAGCAGTACTTC	CASSERHEQYF
TRBV9	TRBJ2-3	NA	TRBD2	TGTGCCAGCAGCGTAGGGACCCGGGAGGGAGATACGCAGTATTTT	CASSVGTREGDTQYF
TRBV15	TRBJ2-3	NA	NA	TGTGCCACCAGGTCGCGTTCTGGTTCGGATACGCAGTATTTT	CATRSRSGSDTQYF
TRBV7-6	TRBJ2-2	NA	NA	TGTGCCAGCAGCCCTACTATGGGGGAGCTGTTTTTT	CASSPTMGELFF
TRBV6-5	TRBJ1-2	NA	NA	TGTGCCAGCAGTTACCGGGGAAAGGGGGGCCCGTATGGCTACACCTTC	CASSYRGKGGPYGYTF
TRBV27	TRBJ1-2	NA	NA	TGTGCCAGCAGCCGTGGACGCTCCTATGGCTACACCTTC	CASSRGRSYGYTF
TRBV9	TRBJ1-3	NA	TRBD1	TGTGCCAGCAGCGTAGGTTTTCCGGACAGGGTAGGCTCTGGAAACACCATATATTTT	CASSVGFPDRVGSGNTIYF
TRBV28	TRBJ1-1	once	NA	TGTGCCAGCTCTCATGGGGGTCTTCGGAACACTGAAGCTTTCTTT	CASSHGGLRNTEAFF
TRBV28	TRBJ2-7	NA	TRBD2	TGTGCCAGCAGCCGGACTAGCGGGAGGGATTTCGAGCAGTACTTC	CASSRTSGRDFEQYF
TRBV25-1	TRBJ2-1	NA	TRBD1	TGTGCCAGCAGTGGGACAGGGGGGGGGAGCTCCTACAATGAGCAGTTCTTC	CASSGTGGGSSYNEQFF
TRBV5-1	TRBJ2-2	NA	TRBD1	TGCGCCAGCAGCTTGACAGGGGGAGGAACCGGGGAGCTGTTTTTT	CASSLTGGGTGELFF
TRBV27	TRBJ2-1	NA	NA	TGTGCCAGCAGTTTACGGGGACGGACCGCCCGGTCCTACAATGAGCAGTTCTTC	CASSLRGRTARSYNEQFF
TRBV4-2	TRBJ2-3	NA	NA	TGTGCCAGCAGCCAGGTGTCTCGGCTCACAGATACGCAGTATTTT	CASSQVSRLTDTQYF
TRBV9	TRBJ2-2	NA	NA	TGTGCCAGCACCCTAGGGGGAAACACCGGGGAGCTGTTTTTT	CASTLGGNTGELFF
TRBV28	TRBJ1-5	NA	TRBD1	TGTGTTACAGGGGGGAACAATCAGCCCCAGCATTTT	CVTGGNNQPQHF
TRBV7-9	TRBJ2-1	NA	TRBD2	TGTGCCAGCAGCTTAGCGCTTGGCGGGAGTTCAGATGAGCAGTTCTTC	CASSLALGGSSDEQFF
TRBV28	TRBJ2-1	once	TRBD2	TGTGCCAGCAGTTTCCCAGGACTAGCGGGCAACTCCTACAATGAGCAGTTCTTC	CASSFPGLAGNSYNEQFF
TRBV27	TRBJ2-7	NA	TRBD2	TGTGCCAGCAGTTTTACTAGCGGGAGTACCGAGCAGTACTTC	CASSFTSGSTEQYF
TRBV14	TRBJ2-1	NA	TRBD2	TGTGCCAGCAGCCAAGATTCCCTGACTAGCGGGAGGGCCTACAATGAGCAGTTCTTC	CASSQDSLTSGRAYNEQFF
TRBV6-5	TRBJ2-2	NA	NA	TGTGCCAGCATTCCTTCTATGAACACCGGGGAGCTGTTTTTT	CASIPSMNTGELFF
TRBV7-9	TRBJ1-5	NA	NA	TGTGCCAGCAGTCAAGACAGCCCGCGCCAGCATTTT	CASSQDSPRQHF
TRBV29-1	TRBJ2-1	NA	TRBD2	TGCAGCGCCAGGGGACTAGCGATGCCTGAGCAGTTCTTC	CSARGLAMPEQFF
TRBV2	TRBJ2-7	NA	NA	TGTGCCAGCAGTTCGGGACCCTCAGTTTCCTACGAGCAGTACTTC	CASSSGPSVSYEQYF
TRBV5-8	TRBJ2-5	NA	NA	TGTGCCAGCAGCTTGGGACATCGGGGCGAGGAGACCCAGTACTTC	CASSLGHRGEETQYF
TRBV27	TRBJ1-1	NA	TRBD1	TGTGCCAGCAGTCCCCGGACAGGGGGCATGAACACTGAAGCTTTCTTT	CASSPRTGGMNTEAFF
TRBV19	TRBJ2-2	NA	TRBD2	TGTGCCAGTAATCTAGCGGGACTTGGGGAGCTGTTTTTT	CASNLAGLGELFF
TRBV5-8	TRBJ1-2	NA	TRBD1	TGTGCCAGCAGCCCAGACAGGGACTATGGCTACACCTTC	CASSPDRDYGYTF
TRBV20-1	TRBJ2-1	NA	NA	TGCAGTGGGGGACTTCACAATGAGCAGTTCTTC	CSGGLHNEQFF
TRBV27	TRBJ2-3	NA	TRBD2	TGTGCCAGCAGTTTACTAGCGGCAGATACGCAGTATTTT	CASSLLAADTQYF
TRBV18	TRBJ1-1	NA	NA	TGTGCCAGCTCACAACAGCAGACTGGGACTGAAGCTTTCTTT	CASSQQQTGTEAFF
TRBV5-1	TRBJ2-1	NA	TRBD2	TGCGCCAGCAGCTTGGGATTAGCGGGGGAGGAGCAGTTCTTC	CASSLGLAGEEQFF
TRBV5-1	TRBJ2-3	NA	TRBD2	TGCGCCAGCAGCCTGCCACTAGCGGGAGAGGCAGATACGCAGTATTTT	CASSLPLAGEADTQYF
TRBV9	TRBJ1-5	NA	NA	TGTGCCAGCAGCCCCACAGGGTTTGGTCAGCCCCAGCATTTT	CASSPTGFGQPQHF
TRBV5-4	TRBJ2-2	NA	TRBD2	TGTGCCAGCAGCTTGGAGCGGGGCACCGGGGAGCTGTTTTTT	CASSLERGTGELFF
TRBV5-1	TRBJ2-7	NA	TRBD1	TGCGCCAGCAGCCCGACAGGGTCCCACGAGCAGTACTTC	CASSPTGSHEQYF
TRBV27	TRBJ1-1	NA	NA	TGTGCCAGCAGTTTCACCGATAACACTGAAGCTTTCTTT	CASSFTDNTEAFF
TRBV5-6	TRBJ2-7	NA	TRBD2	TGTGCCAGCAGCTTGGTACTAGCGGGGTACCACGCCATCTACGAGCAGTACTTC	CASSLVLAGYHAIYEQYF
TRBV28	TRBJ2-2	NA	NA	TGTGCCAGCACCTCCCCTTGGACCGGGGAGCTGTTTTTT	CASTSPWTGELFF
TRBV6-5	TRBJ2-7	NA	TRBD1	TGTGCCAGCAGCCGACGACAGGGGAGTAATGGCGAGCAGTACTTC	CASSRRQGSNGEQYF
TRBV6-6	TRBJ1-2	NA	TRBD1	TGTGCCAGCAGTACCGACAGGGATTATGGCTACACCTTC	CASSTDRDYGYTF
TRBV18	TRBJ2-1	NA	TRBD2	TGTGCCAGCTCGAGGACTAGCGGGAGGTTGGATGAGCAGTTCTTC	CASSRTSGRLDEQFF
TRBV28	TRBJ2-5	NA	NA	TGTGCCAGCAGTTCGAGGGGGTACCAAGAGACCCAGTACTTC	CASSSRGYQETQYF
TRBV5-1	TRBJ2-7	NA	NA	TGCGCCAGCAGCTTCGTGGACAGCTACGAGCAGTACTTC	CASSFVDSYEQYF
TRBV5-6	TRBJ2-2	NA	NA	TGTGCCAGCAGCTTGGGGGTCGGGAACACCGGGGAGCTGTTTTTT	CASSLGVGNTGELFF
TRBV7-3	TRBJ2-7	NA	NA	TGTGCCAGCAGCCCCAATGGGGGCACCTACGAGCAGTACTTC	CASSPNGGTYEQYF
TRBV30	TRBJ2-7	NA	TRBD1	TGTGCCTGGTCCCGGGACAGGACGACCTACGAGCAGTACTTC	CAWSRDRTTYEQYF
TRBV19	TRBJ1-5	NA	NA	TGTGCCAGTACCGCTGGGGGTTGGGGCAATCAGCCCCAGCATTTT	CASTAGGWGNQPQHF
TRBV25-1	TRBJ1-1	NA	NA	TGTGCCAGCAGTGACAGCAGCCCGGGTGCTTTCTTT	CASSDSSPGAFF
TRBV2	TRBJ2-7	NA	TRBD1	TGTGCCAACATGGACAGGGGGCGTGGAGAGCAGTACTTC	CANMDRGRGEQYF